This is a list of T cell receptor beta chains from one sample in a study of identical twins. TCRdb re-called the 5' RACE reads with MiXCR, one entry per CDR3 protein. This table holds about 470,000 distinct CDR3 sequences, around 24% found once. The same sample was also used in a study of T cells expressing NK-cell markers.

The sample taken for sequencing was CD4+ T cells sorted from blood. The receptors come from a young woman in good health. CDR3s include the opening cysteine and the closing phenylalanine or tryptophan. A D gene is named only where the DNA matches it firmly. For some rows the clone size is stated as once, few or many, or as a class when expanded; others skip it.

J gene	D gene	clone size	V gene	CDR3 protein	CDR3 DNA
TRBJ1-2	TRBD1	few	TRBV20-1	CSAFKGQGMGGYTF	TGCAGTGCTTTTAAGGGACAGGGTATGGGAGGCTACACCTTC
TRBJ2-1	TRBD1	-	TRBV12-3/TRBV12-4	CASRDDRGGDEQFF	TGTGCCAGCAGGGATGACAGGGGAGGTGATGAGCAGTTCTTC
TRBJ2-1	-	-	TRBV20-1	CSAREPAEQFF	TGCAGTGCTAGAGAGCCCGCTGAGCAGTTCTTC
TRBJ2-1	TRBD2	-	TRBV7-2	CASSLGTSGSRGEQFF	TGTGCCAGCAGCTTAGGGACTAGCGGGAGTAGGGGTGAGCAGTTCTTC
TRBJ2-7	-	-	TRBV6-5	CASSYDQNPIRRYF	TGTGCCAGCAGTTACGACCAGAACCCAATCCGTAGGTACTTC
TRBJ2-1	-	-	TRBV12-3/TRBV12-4	CASSLRGRRDYNEQFF	TGTGCCAGCAGTTTGAGGGGCAGGCGCGACTACAATGAGCAGTTCTTC
TRBJ1-1	-	-	TRBV7-9	CASSRGGADTEAFF	TGTGCCAGCAGCCGTGGGGGCGCGGACACTGAAGCTTTCTTT
TRBJ2-1	TRBD2	-	TRBV7-2	CASSLTSGINEQFF	TGTGCCAGCAGCTTGACTAGCGGGATTAATGAGCAGTTCTTC
TRBJ2-1	TRBD1	-	TRBV12-3/TRBV12-4	CASKDRMKVDEQFF	TGTGCCAGTAAGGACAGGATGAAGGTGGATGAGCAGTTCTTC
TRBJ2-1	TRBD2	few	TRBV6-5	CASSYLIDSRGGVDEQFF	TGTGCCAGCAGTTACCTAATCGACAGTCGGGGGGGCGTCGATGAGCAGTTCTTC
TRBJ2-3	-	many	TRBV4-3	CASSQDVRTDTQYF	TGCGCCAGCAGCCAAGATGTTCGAACAGATACGCAGTATTTT
TRBJ1-2	-	few	TRBV2	CASSEQEYGYTF	TGTGCCAGCAGTGAACAAGAATATGGCTACACCTTC
TRBJ2-7	-	few	TRBV20-1	CSARYSGTYEQYF	TGCAGTGCTAGATATAGCGGTACCTACGAGCAGTACTTC
TRBJ2-5	-	-	TRBV12-3/TRBV12-4	CASSGVSGETQYF	TGTGCCAGTTCGGGGGTGTCCGGAGAGACCCAGTACTTC
TRBJ2-7	-	few	TRBV20-1	CSADEGDSEAYEQYF	TGCAGTGCTGACGAGGGGGACTCCGAGGCCTACGAGCAGTACTTC
TRBJ2-1	-	-	TRBV2	CAIIVANEQFF	TGTGCCATCATTGTCGCGAATGAGCAGTTCTTC
TRBJ1-3	-	many	TRBV12-3/TRBV12-4	CASYRVVSGNTIYF	TGTGCCAGCTACAGGGTTGTCTCTGGAAACACCATATATTTT
TRBJ2-3	TRBD2	-	TRBV7-3	CASSQLAGATDTQYF	TGTGCCAGCAGCCAACTAGCGGGGGCCACAGATACGCAGTATTTT
TRBJ2-6	-	once	TRBV6-5	CASSYSWGRPNVLTF	TGTGCCAGCAGTTACTCGTGGGGCAGACCCAACGTCCTGACTTTC
TRBJ2-1	TRBD2	few	TRBV10-3	CAILRTSAYNEQFF	TGTGCCATCCTCAGGACTAGCGCATACAATGAGCAGTTCTTC
TRBJ1-1	-	few	TRBV4-1	CASSPLEMQDTEAFF	TGCGCCAGCAGCCCACTTGAAATGCAGGACACTGAAGCTTTCTTT
TRBJ2-3	-	few	TRBV20-1	CSAASEERTDTQYF	TGCAGTGCTGCCAGCGAGGAGCGCACAGATACGCAGTATTTT
TRBJ2-2	-	-	TRBV5-1	CASSLIRGVTGELFF	TGCGCCAGCAGCTTGATTAGGGGGGTGACCGGGGAGCTGTTTTTT